The 10 T cell receptor beta chains listed next were all sequenced from one sample in a study of Graves' ophthalmopathy and Graves' hyperthyroidism. The authors amplified TCR beta CDR3 regions, and they did so from RNA transcripts for repertoire sequencing. An initial RT-PCR round employing HTBI primers preceded a second-round multiplex PCR. MiXCR, applied by TCRdb to the multiplex PCR reads, yields one record per CDR3 protein. The sample carries 200,000 to 250,000 distinct CDR3 sequences, around a fifth recorded once. Material for sequencing was peripheral blood. Source of these receptors: a woman aged 45-65 years with Graves' ophthalmopathy.

This clonotype has ten or more counts. CDR3 in DNA: TGTGCCAGCAGGCTCGGACAGGGGCTTGACTATGGCTACACCTTC. This codes for CASRLGQGLDYGYTF. The chain has TRBV12-3 or TRBV12-4 and TRBJ1-2; 9 nucleotides line up with TRBD1. The length of the CDR3 is 15 residues. The ends lost 6 bases at V and 3 bases at J; junction bases unmatched: 8.

The chain recombines TRBV12-3 or TRBV12-4 with TRBJ2-1, with D unclear. This CDR3 is 14 amino acids long. V lost 2 bases and J lost 6, with 11 bases in between. For the CDR3, the DNA is TGTGCCAGCAGTTTATACGTAGCCGGCAATGAGCAGTTCTTC. Protein: CASSLYVAGNEQFF.

This clonotype was seen many times. This chain joins TRBV6-1 and TRBJ2-5; the D is unclear. V was shortened by 6 bases and J by 2 bases, with 1 base between the two germline ends. CDR1 is MNHNS and CDR2 is SASEGT in the germline V gene. CDR3 length equals 10 residues. CDR3 loop: CASRQETQYF. The CDR3 nucleotides are TGTGCCAGCAGACAAGAGACCCAGTACTTC.

Many counts were recorded for this clonotype. A much larger clone lies one base from this, so it may be a read error. The V call is TRBV7-2, the J call TRBJ1-2; possibly TRBD1 for D (6 bases). The CDR3 runs 13 residues. The germline V gene encodes CDR1 SGHTA and CDR2 FQGNSA. CDR3 region: CASSLDRVTGYIF. For the CDR3, the DNA is TGTGCCAGCAGCTTAGACAGGGTAACGGGCTACATCTTC.

This clonotype was detected only a few times. V gene TRBV6-1 combines with J gene TRBJ2-5, with 9 positions matching TRBD1. Germline V CDR1 and CDR2: MNHNS, SASEGT. V lost 8 bases to trimming and J lost 7 bases; unmatched junction nucleotides: 8. The CDR3 runs 13 residues. The CDR3 spells CASGDRVTGTQYF. The CDR3 coding sequence is TGTGCCAGCGGGGACAGGGTTACAGGGACCCAGTACTTC.

The table lists this clonotype with many counts. This rearrangement joins TRBV20-1 to TRBJ2-7; D is unresolved. The CDR3 has 13 residues. Germline assignment: CDR1 DFQATT and CDR2 SNEGSKA (reference sequence). Trimming cost V 3 bases and J 0 bases, with 9 bases left between them. The CDR3 sequence is CSASPPGSYEQYF. DNA of the CDR3: TGCAGTGCTAGTCCCCCCGGCTCCTACGAGCAGTACTTC.

The genes are TRBV29-1 and TRBJ1-1, with D possibly TRBD1 on 5 matching bases. The CDR3 is 11 residues long. Between the trimmed V and J ends, which lost 8 bases and 6 bases, there was a span of 13 bases. The germline V gene encodes CDR1 SQVTM and CDR2 ANQGSEA. In DNA, the CDR3 is TGCAGCATTACCGAGGGACCTGAAGCTTTCTTT. It specifies CSITEGPEAFF. Using reference TRBV29-1 and TRBJ1-1 for the parts outside the CDR3, the full variable domain is SAVISQKPSRDICQRGTSLTIQCQVDSQVTMMFWYRQQPGQSLTLIATANQGSEATYESGFVIDKFPISRPNLTFSTLTVSNMSPEDSSIYLCSITEGPEAFFGQGTRLTVV.

The table lists this clonotype with many counts. The J gene is TRBJ1-1, the V gene TRBV28; 7 bases agree with TRBD1. The CDR3 covers 16 residues. J lost 5 bases, V lost 8 bases, and 17 bases had no gene match. Germline CDR1 reads MDHEN; CDR2 reads SYDVKM. CDR3 loop: CASLRAGGMTKTEAFF. Written as DNA, the CDR3 is TGTGCCAGCCTCCGGGCAGGGGGGATGACGAAGACTGAAGCTTTCTTT.

This clonotype was observed at least ten times. The chain is built from TRBV6-5 and TRBJ2-7; 12 positions match TRBD2. With V trimmed by 7 bases and J by 2 bases, 6 bases remained unmatched. Germline V gene lookup returns CDR1 MNHEY and CDR2 SVGAGI. This CDR3 region has 15 residues. The DNA for the CDR3 is TGTGCCAGCAACTATCTAGCGGGAGGGACCTACGAGCAGTACTTC. This gives the protein CASNYLAGGTYEQYF.

This clonotype was observed at least ten times. This rearrangement joins TRBV11-2 to TRBJ2-7, with a possible D match to TRBD2 (6 bases). The CDR3 has 15 amino acids. Germline values: CDR1 SGHAT, CDR2 FQNNGV. Trimming stripped 3 bases from V and 2 bases from J, with 14 bases between. The CDR3 is CASSFYSGSPYEQYF. The CDR3 DNA sequence: TGTGCCAGCAGCTTTTATTCCGGGAGCCCCTACGAGCAGTACTTC. Full variable domain (outside the CDR3, taken from reference TRBV11-2 and TRBJ2-7): EAGVAQSPRYKIIEKRQSVAFWCNPISGHATLYWYQQILGQGPKLLIQFQNNGVVDDSQLPKDRFSAERLKGVDSTLKIQPAKLEDSAVYLCASSFYSGSPYEQYFGPGTRLTVT.